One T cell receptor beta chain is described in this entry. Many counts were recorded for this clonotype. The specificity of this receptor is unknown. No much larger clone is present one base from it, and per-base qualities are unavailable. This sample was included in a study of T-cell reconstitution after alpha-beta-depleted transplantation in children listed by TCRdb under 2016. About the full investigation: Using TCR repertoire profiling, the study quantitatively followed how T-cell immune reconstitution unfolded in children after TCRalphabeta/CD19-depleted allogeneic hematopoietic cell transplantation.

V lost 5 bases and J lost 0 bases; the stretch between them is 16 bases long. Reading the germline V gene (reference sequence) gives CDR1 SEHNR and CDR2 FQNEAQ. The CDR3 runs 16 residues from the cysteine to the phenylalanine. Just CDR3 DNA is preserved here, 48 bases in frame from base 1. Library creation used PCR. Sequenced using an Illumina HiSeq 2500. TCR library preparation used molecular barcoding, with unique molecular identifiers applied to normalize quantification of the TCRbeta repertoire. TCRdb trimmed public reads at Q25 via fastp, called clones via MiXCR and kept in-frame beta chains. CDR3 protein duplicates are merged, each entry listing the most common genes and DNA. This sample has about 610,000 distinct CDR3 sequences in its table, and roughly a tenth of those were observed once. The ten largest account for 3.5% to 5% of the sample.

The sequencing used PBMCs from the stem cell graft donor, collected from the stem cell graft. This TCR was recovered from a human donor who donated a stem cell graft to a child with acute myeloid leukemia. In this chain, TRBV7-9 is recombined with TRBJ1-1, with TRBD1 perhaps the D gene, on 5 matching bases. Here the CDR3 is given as CASSPVPIGVNTEAFF. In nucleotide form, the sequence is TGTGCCAGCAGCCCAGTTCCAATAGGGGTGAACACTGAAGCTTTCTTT.